The following is a T cell receptor (beta chain) sequence with its context. This specimen comes from a study of PD-1 and CTLA-4 blockade in melanoma. Trimming at V came to 11 bases and at J to 6 bases, leaving 9 bases not matched to a gene. Germline V gene sequence: CDR1 MNHEY, CDR2 SVGAGI. The CDR3 totals 14 residues. Sequencing was performed with immunoSEQ multiplex PCR; in TCRdb, only in-frame clones are kept and a portion is missing. The table includes about 28,000 clones, under 95% detected once. This clonotype was sampled from a human donor with melanoma. The rearrangement uses TRBV6-5 and TRBJ2-1, with 11 bases lining up with TRBD2. The sample was CD8+ T cells from peripheral blood, taken from a patient given anti-PD-1 treatment. The CDR3 sequence is CAASLAGGLNEQFF. The CDR3 region has the DNA TGTGCCGCCTCTCTAGCGGGAGGACTCAATGAGCAGTTCTTC.